Each of the 23 T cell receptor beta chains below was sequenced from the same sample in a study of cytomegalovirus exposure and HLA in healthy donors. The PCR made use of 60 Vbeta and 13 Jbeta primers. The repertoire was sequenced with immunoSEQ multiplex PCR; TCRdb's copy has only in-frame clones and lacks some. The sample has roughly 100,000 clones, 78% seen once; the top ten hold roughly 1.3%. Sequences were obtained from PBMCs. All receptors come from a man aged 25 to 40 in good health and CMV-seronegative.

This sequence joins TRBV19 and TRBJ1-5; D gene ambiguous. The CDR3 is 13 residues long. Germline CDR1 reads LNHDA; CDR2 reads SQIVND (reference sequence). Trimming cost V 8 bases and J 4 bases, with 12 bases left between them. CDR3 sequence reads: CASHRHENQPQHF. The CDR3 nucleotides are TGTGCCAGTCACCGACACGAGAATCAGCCCCAGCATTTT.

The CDR3 region is CAWTGGGYNQPQHF. The CDR3 DNA reads TGTGCCTGGACGGGCGGGGGCTACAATCAGCCCCAGCATTTT. The chain uses TRBV30 and TRBJ1-5, with a weak D call TRBD1 (6 bases). The CDR3 length is 14 residues. The ends were cut back, 4 bases at V and 3 bases at J, with 13 bases in the middle. CDR1 GTSNPN and CDR2 SVGIG come from the germline V gene (reference sequence). The full variable domain, with the rest looked up from reference TRBV30 and TRBJ1-5, is SQTIHQWPATLVQPVGSPLSLECTVEGTSNPNLYWYRQAAGRGLQLLFYSVGIGQISSEVPQNLSASRPQDRQFILSSKKLLLSDSGFYLCAWTGGGYNQPQHFGDGTRLSIL.

This clone was observed once. The chain couples TRBV7-8 to TRBJ2-1; D perhaps matches TRBD1 (5 bases). The V end was cut by 5 bases, the J end by 4 bases, with 12 bases between. Germline values: CDR1 SGHVS, CDR2 FQNEAQ. The CDR3 extends over 14 amino acids. This CDR3 is CASSLGHMYNEQFF. Here the CDR3 DNA reads TGTGCCAGCAGCCTAGGACATATGTACAATGAGCAGTTCTTC.

The chain is built from TRBV6-5 and TRBJ1-3; no definite D call. Trimming stripped 0 bases from V and 0 bases from J, with 9 bases between. The CDR3 covers 16 residues. Per germline, CDR1 MNHEY and CDR2 SVGAGI. Written as DNA, the CDR3 is TGTGCCAGCAGTTACTCGATACAGTACTCTGGAAACACCATATATTTT. This codes for CASSYSIQYSGNTIYF.

The gene calls are TRBV11-2 and TRBJ1-4; D gene ambiguous. The CDR3 has 16 amino acids. Trimming removed 5 bases at V and 0 bases at J, with 13 bases between. The germline V gene encodes CDR1 SGHAT and CDR2 FQNNGV. The CDR3 spells CASSLREVATNEKLFF. CDR3 DNA sequence: TGTGCCAGCAGCCTTAGGGAGGTGGCAACTAATGAAAAACTGTTTTTT.

The rearrangement uses TRBV29-1 and TRBJ1-2; 7 nucleotides match TRBD1. V was pared by 8 bases and J by 4 bases, with 4 bases of the junction left unmatched. Germline V CDR1 and CDR2: SQVTM, ANQGSEA. The CDR3 sequence is 11 residues long. CDR3 sequence (DNA): TGCAGCTACCAGGGGGTCTATGGCTACACCTTC. Translation gives CSYQGVYGYTF.

The chain combines TRBV28 with TRBJ2-5; 7 bases fit TRBD1. Germline V gene data show CDR1 as MDHEN and CDR2 as SYDVKM. Trimming at V came to 5 bases and at J to 5 bases, leaving 5 bases not matched to a gene. CDR3 length: 13 amino acids. The CDR3: CASSPGQAETQYF. For the CDR3, the DNA is TGTGCCAGCAGTCCCGGACAGGCGGAGACCCAGTACTTC.

The chain links TRBV9 to TRBJ1-2; D is undetermined. The germline gives CDR1 SGDLS, CDR2 YYNGEE. The CDR3 is 14 residues long. The germline V and J ends were trimmed by 0 bases and 8 bases, with 14 bases remaining between them. CDR3 loop: CASSVDPGPGGYTF. Here the CDR3 DNA reads TGTGCCAGCAGCGTAGATCCAGGCCCGGGAGGCTACACCTTC.

CDR3 residues: CASSLDRVTDTQYF. The DNA for the CDR3 is TGCGCCAGCAGCTTGGACAGGGTAACAGATACGCAGTATTTT. V gene TRBV5-1 combines with J gene TRBJ2-3; maybe TRBD1 (6 bases). The CDR3 has 14 amino acids. V dropped 0 bases and J dropped 3 bases, with 8 bases sitting between them. Germline V CDR1 and CDR2: SGHRS, YFSETQ.

Only one count was recorded for this clone. The V and J genes are TRBV4-2 and TRBJ1-4; 9 nucleotides agree with TRBD1. Looked up from germline, CDR1 is LGHNA and CDR2 is YNFKEQ. The V segment lost 5 bases and the J segment 4 bases; nucleotides outside the gene matches: 5. The CDR3 covers 15 residues. This CDR3 reads CASSGRQGGNEKLFF. The CDR3 DNA is TGTGCCAGCAGCGGGCGACAGGGGGGTAATGAAAAACTGTTTTTT.

This clone has more than one count but fewer than ten. V gene TRBV4-2 combines with J gene TRBJ2-3; D is perhaps TRBD2 (6 bases). V was shortened by 1 base and J by 4 bases, with 24 bases between the two germline ends. The CDR3 is 19 residues long. Germline V gene lookup returns CDR1 LGHNA and CDR2 YNFKEQ. The CDR3: CASSQGTTSGTWGADTQYF. The CDR3 DNA reads TGTGCCAGCAGCCAAGGGACTACTTCTGGGACTTGGGGGGCAGATACGCAGTATTTT.

The gene calls are TRBV2 and TRBJ2-4, with 7 bases lining up with TRBD2. The CDR3 covers 16 residues. Germline V gene lookup returns CDR1 SNHLY and CDR2 FYNNEI. Trimming cost V 4 bases and J 1 base; bases outside gene matches: 7. In DNA, the CDR3 is TGTGCCAGCAGTGCCCTAGCGGCCGGGGCCAAAAACATTCAGTACTTC. Its protein is CASSALAAGAKNIQYF.

This clone was detected a few times. The chain uses TRBV10-2 and TRBJ2-1; no clear D. CDR1 and CDR2 from the germline V gene are WSHSY and SAAADI. V was trimmed by 6 bases and J by 7 bases, leaving 19 bases between them. There are 15 residues in the CDR3. CDR3 bases: TGCGCCAGCAGATATTCGGCACGGGTGGAAAATGAGCAGTTCTTC. This codes for CASRYSARVENEQFF.

The rearrangement joins TRBV7-9 to TRBJ1-2; TRBD1 agrees at 7 bases. The CDR3 totals 17 residues. Looked up from germline, CDR1 is SEHNR and CDR2 is FQNEAQ (reference sequence). V was clipped by 1 base and J by 8 bases; unmatched bases: 16. The DNA of the CDR3 is TGTGCCAGCAGCTTAGAGGGTTGGGACAGTGTCTCTGAGGGCTACACCTTC. This codes for CASSLEGWDSVSEGYTF.

Only a few counts were recorded for this clone. V is TRBV9 and J is TRBJ2-3; D unresolved. CDR3 length: 15 amino acids. V dropped 0 bases and J dropped 2 bases, with 10 bases sitting between them. Per the germline V gene, CDR1 is SGDLS and CDR2 is YYNGEE. CDR3 coding DNA: TGTGCCAGCAGCGTAGTGGGCCAAAACACAGATACGCAGTATTTT. Residues: CASSVVGQNTDTQYF.

The genes are TRBV6-6 and TRBJ1-2; no clear D gene. Germline-derived CDR1 and CDR2 are MNHNY and SVGAGI (reference sequence). With 5 bases removed from V and 13 bases from J, the gap between germline ends came to 23 bases. This CDR3 has 14 amino acids. The CDR3 spells CASSQDRARGLGTF. For the CDR3, the DNA is TGTGCCAGCAGTCAGGATAGAGCCAGAGGGCTAGGCACCTTC.

This CDR3 reads CASSSRDNYEQYF. Here the CDR3 DNA reads TGTGCCAGCAGTAGCCGGGACAACTACGAGCAGTACTTC. The chain links TRBV6-1 to TRBJ2-7, with D tentatively TRBD1 (6 bases). Germline V CDR1 and CDR2: MNHNS, SASEGT. CDR3 size: 13 residues. The germline V and J ends were trimmed by 5 bases and 3 bases, with 11 bases remaining between them.

The V and J genes are TRBV6-5 and TRBJ1-2; 9 bases are shared with TRBD1. After removal of 6 bases from V and 8 bases from J, the junction contained 13 bases not matched to a gene. Germline V CDR1 and CDR2: MNHEY, SVGAGI. CDR3 length: 15 residues. The DNA of the CDR3 is TGTGCCAGCAGCCGTACCAGACAGGGGGATCGGGGCTACACCTTC. Protein product: CASSRTRQGDRGYTF.

V and J are TRBV19 and TRBJ1-5, with D possibly being TRBD1 (5 bases). V was pared by 7 bases and J by 7 bases, with 17 bases between. Germline lookup yields CDR1 LNHDA and CDR2 SQIVND (reference sequence). The CDR3 consists of 14 residues. Here the CDR3 reads CASTLSGVLQPQHF. The CDR3 coding sequence is TGTGCCAGTACCCTTTCGGGGGTTTTGCAGCCCCAGCATTTT.

The chain employs TRBV2 and TRBJ1-2, with unresolved D. This CDR3 is 14 amino acids long. V lost 9 bases and J 6 bases, leaving 20 bases between the germline ends. Per the germline V gene, CDR1 is SNHLY and CDR2 is FYNNEI. CDR3 coding DNA: TGTGCCAGTAACCCCGGGAGGCTTCAACATGGCTACACCTTC. This codes for CASNPGRLQHGYTF.

The chain uses TRBV25-1 and TRBJ1-6; 7 bases fit TRBD1. Germline lookup yields CDR1 MGHDK and CDR2 SYGVNS. The CDR3 has 14 amino acids. V dropped 8 bases and J dropped 5; count of bases not matched to a gene: 6. The CDR3 reads CASRRDSDNSPLHF. The CDR3 DNA sequence: TGTGCCAGCCGCCGGGACAGTGATAATTCACCCCTCCACTTT.

The CDR3 sequence: CASTLAGQGTYEQYF. The CDR3 DNA is TGCGCCAGCACCCTCGCAGGACAGGGGACATACGAGCAGTACTTC. The chain has TRBV4-1 and TRBJ2-7, with 9 bases fitting TRBD1. The CDR3 sequence is 15 residues long. In germline, CDR1 is MGHRA, CDR2 YSYEKL. V gave up 7 bases and J gave up 4 bases; unmatched junction bases: 11.

This rearrangement joins TRBV15 to TRBJ2-5, with D tentatively TRBD1 (5 bases). CDR3 length: 13 residues. Between the trimmed V and J ends, which lost 3 bases and 6 bases, there was a span of 11 bases. Germline loops: CDR1 LNHNV, CDR2 YYDKDF (reference sequence). Here the CDR3 DNA reads TGTGCCACCAGCAGGGACACTTTTCAGACCCAGTACTTC. This translates into CATSRDTFQTQYF.